A selection of T cell receptor beta chains follows, all from one sample in a study of response to subunit inactivated influenza vaccine. TCRdb itself ran the RT-PCR reads through MiXCR, one entry per CDR3 protein. The data show about 540,000 distinct CDR3 sequences, approximately 24% seen once. These data also featured in a second study, about T cells expressing NK-cell markers.

Source: CD4+ T cells sorted from PBMCs, taken roughly 12 days after vaccination. These TCRs come from a man aged 45-65 years who received an inactivated influenza vaccine. Each CDR3 is given with its conserved first and last residue. A D gene is named only where the DNA matches it firmly. Clone size is shown for a subset of rows, as once, few, many or a class of expanded clone.

14	TRBV10-3	.	.	TRBJ2-5	TGTGCCATCAGTGAGAGGCAGACGGGGGAGACCCAGCACTTC	CAISERQTGETQHF
15	TRBV12-3/TRBV12-4	TRBD1	many	TRBJ2-2	TGTGCCAGCAGCCGCAGACAGGGGCTCACCGGGGAGCTGTTTTTT	CASSRRQGLTGELFF
15	TRBV5-1	.	few	TRBJ2-2	TGCGCCAGCAGCTTTAGGACAGCCCCGTCCGGGGAGCTGTTTTTT	CASSFRTAPSGELFF
19	TRBV4-3	.	.	TRBJ2-6	TGCGCCAGCAGCCAAGATTGGTCGGGGGTAATCTCTGGGGCCAACGTCCTGACTTTC	CASSQDWSGVISGANVLTF
17	TRBV5-1	.	few	TRBJ2-6	TGCGCCAGCAGCTTGGGGGGATTAGCCTCTGGGGCCAACGTCCTGACTTTC	CASSLGGLASGANVLTF
14	TRBV28	TRBD1	few	TRBJ1-3	TGTGCCAGCAGACTTGGACAGGCTGGAAACACCATATATTTT	CASRLGQAGNTIYF
17	TRBV5-1	TRBD1	few	TRBJ2-7	TGCGCCAGCAGCTTGGAGGGCTGGGACAGGGGATCCTACGAGCAGTACTTC	CASSLEGWDRGSYEQYF
17	TRBV4-3	.	few	TRBJ2-1	TGCGCCAGCAGCCTAAACCTACAGGGTAGCCCGGGGAATGAGCAGTTCTTC	CASSLNLQGSPGNEQFF
13	TRBV20-1	.	few	TRBJ2-2	TGCAGTGCTACGGGGTCTAGGACCGGGGAGCTGTTTTTT	CSATGSRTGELFF
18	TRBV5-4	TRBD2	few	TRBJ2-7	TGTGCCAGCAGTCGGGCCCTGGGACTAGCGGGGGAGACCTACGAGCAGTACTTC	CASSRALGLAGETYEQYF
13	TRBV20-1	.	few	TRBJ1-5	TGCAGTGGCCGGGGACACTTAAATCAGCCCCAGCATTTT	CSGRGHLNQPQHF
16	TRBV6-2/TRBV6-3	.	few	TRBJ1-5	TGTGCCAGCAGTTACGGGCAGTCCTATAGCAATCAGCCCCAGCATTTT	CASSYGQSYSNQPQHF
15	TRBV7-9	.	few	TRBJ2-7	TGTGCCAGCAGCCAAGGGGGAGGGAGCTCCTACGAGCAGTACTTC	CASSQGGGSSYEQYF
14	TRBV5-1	.	.	TRBJ2-5	TGCGCCAGCAGCTGGGGGGCCACCCAAGAGACCCAGTACTTC	CASSWGATQETQYF
12	TRBV12-3/TRBV12-4	.	.	TRBJ2-3	TGTGCCAGCAGTTTTACCGCACGCACGCAGTATTTT	CASSFTARTQYF